This T cell receptor beta chain is drawn from a study of OX40 agonist ivuxolimab in advanced cancers. Regarding the research as a whole: Ivuxolimab was a fully human IgG2 agonistic monoclonal antibody targeting the costimulatory receptor OX40 (CD134). Intravenous ivuxolimab was administered to patients every 2 weeks at six dose levels: 0.01, 0.1, 0.3, 1.5, 3 and 10 mg/kg. Of the approximately 54 patients in dose escalation, 19 had hepatocellular carcinoma, around 15 had melanoma, 9 had renal cell carcinoma and 9 had head and neck cancer. The dose-escalation cohort was roughly 80% male with a mean age of 60 years, ranging from 23 to 79. Prior anti-PD-1, anti-PD-L1 or anti-CTLA-4 therapy was permitted, and roughly two fifths of dose-escalation patients had received checkpoint inhibitors. Partial responses occurred in three dose-escalation patients, of whom one had hepatocellular carcinoma and two had cutaneous melanoma. Peripheral TCRbeta sequencing was intended to test whether TCR sequence diversity was altered and clonal T-cell expansion was caused by ivuxolimab. The paper covers the monotherapy dose-escalation part of the phase I ivuxolimab trial, which included N ≈ 50 patients. What the authors observed across the whole study: After ivuxolimab, expanded clones were on average more numerous among CD8+ T cells than among CD4+ T cells. Low levels of normalized T-cell clonal expansion were also shown by some nonresponding patients. Which antigens the clonally expanded peripheral T cells were specific for was not determined. In the 0.1-3.0 mg/kg groups, partial responders had among the lowest normalized peripheral clonal expansion, particularly in CD8+ T cells. At doses from 0.1 to 3.0 mg/kg, clonal expansion was seen in both CD4+ and CD8+ blood T cells between baseline and week 6.

The trial excluded patients who had a history of autoimmune disease or who were on systemic immunosuppression. Peripheral blood for TCR sequencing was drawn from every dose cohort at baseline, at cycle 4 day 1 and at cycle 7 day 1. Samples came from an open-label, multicenter, first-in-human phase I dose-escalation trial of ivuxolimab. Adults with locally advanced or metastatic head and neck squamous cell, hepatocellular, melanoma or renal cell carcinoma were enrolled in the trial. CD4+ and CD8+ T cells were sorted separately from peripheral blood before TCR sequencing. Per the germline V gene, MDHEN is the CDR1 and SYDVKM is the CDR2. Relative to germline, V is 7 bases shorter and J is 6 bases shorter, with 22 bases between their ends. The CDR3 runs 15 residues from the cysteine to the phenylalanine. Only the CDR3 portion is preserved as DNA: 45 bases, with reading frame beginning at the first base.

To sequence the TCRbeta CDR3 region, genomic DNA was isolated from the sorted cells. TCRbeta CDR3 regions were sequenced using the immunoSEQ Assay. This is the immuneACCESS table as TCRdb keeps it, with only in-frame sequences that have V and J called. A part of the clones is gone; compared with another copy, unresolved V genes explain less than half, and the rest is unexplained. Here the sample has 45,000 to 60,000 clones; around 90% occur a single time. Under 5.5% of the sample rests with the top ten. Of note for this clone: Its antigen is not yet known. No base quality values were provided; no much bigger clone lies one nucleotide off.

The chain is encoded by TRBV28 joined to TRBJ2-7; the D segment could be TRBD2, given 7 matching bases. This receptor was obtained from an adult with an advanced solid tumor such as melanoma, head and neck, liver or kidney cancer. The material was CD4+ or CD8+ T cells sorted from blood, obtained in a trial of the OX40 agonist ivuxolimab. Here is the DNA: TGTGCCAGCAAAGGGGGACAAGCGGGGCTAACCGAGCAGTACTTC. It translates as CASKGGQAGLTEQYF.